This paragraph covers one TCR beta chain sequence. Original processing notes: Quantification of nucleated cells was approximated via reference gene primer amplification. Measured with immunoSEQ multiplex PCR; TCRdb has only the in-frame clones, and not every one. The V and J calls and clone size are taken from that table; D and trimming were inferred from the DNA. The data show fewer than 250,000 clones, with around 90% seen just once and around 0.83% held by the top ten. It was during active infection that Seattle patients were enrolled and then longitudinally followed. These data come from a study of blood T cell repertoires in COVID-19. Study background: Researchers got acute and convalescent COVID-19 samples from the United States, Italy and Spain. From T cells, B-cell-depleted T cells, or PBMCs came the material, which was cDNA or gDNA.

V gave up 1 base and J gave up 2 bases, with 14 bases separating them. This CDR3 is built from 16 residues. Germline V gene lookup returns CDR1 SGHDN and CDR2 FVKESK. This rearrangement joins TRBV14 to TRBJ1-1; the D gene is possibly TRBD1 (6 bases). The specimen sequenced was peripheral blood. The clonotype comes from a man aged 25 to 40 with COVID-19, enrolled during active disease. CDR3 sequence: CASSQVGRGANTEAFF. CDR3 DNA: TGTGCCAGCAGCCAAGTCGGGAGGGGGGCCAACACTGAAGCTTTCTTT.